The 14 T cell receptor beta chains presented below share a single source sample, sequenced in a study of T-cell reconstitution after alpha-beta-depleted transplantation in children. For TCRbeta, the library was prepared with unique molecular identifiers. TCRdb re-analysed the PCR reads in MiXCR, keeping a single row per CDR3 protein. The data show around 600,000 distinct CDR3 sequences, about 10% seen once. This material consisted of PBMCs from the stem cell graft donor, taken from the stem cell graft. Receptors were obtained from a human donor who donated a stem cell graft to a child with acute myeloid leukemia.

This clonotype was detected only a few times. The chain couples TRBV29-1 to TRBJ1-1, with D tentatively TRBD1 (6 bases). V was shortened by 1 base and J by 4 bases, with 10 bases between the two germline ends. The CDR3 is made up of 13 amino acids. Germline V gene sequence: CDR1 SQVTM, CDR2 ANQGSEA. The CDR3 region is CSVEARGGTEAFF. CDR3 nucleotide sequence: TGCAGCGTTGAAGCAAGGGGGGGCACTGAAGCTTTCTTT.

This clonotype appeared a few times. The rearrangement links TRBV27 to TRBJ1-5, with D hard to call. Germline loops: CDR1 MNHEY, CDR2 SMNVEV (reference sequence). The CDR3 totals 15 residues. Trimming cost V 0 bases and J 2 bases, with 8 bases left between them. The CDR3 sequence: CASSLSTRGNQPQHF. CDR3 in DNA: TGTGCCAGCAGTTTATCGACGAGGGGCAATCAGCCCCAGCATTTT.

V gene TRBV29-1 combines with J gene TRBJ2-5; TRBD1 or TRBD2 may be the D gene (5 bases each). Germline V gene data show CDR1 as SQVTM and CDR2 as ANQGSEA. The CDR3 covers 13 residues. Trimming stripped 7 bases from V and 4 bases from J, with 16 bases between. The CDR3 DNA sequence: TGCAGCGGGACCTTAGCAGGGACAGAGACCCAGTACTTC. It codes for CSGTLAGTETQYF.

The V gene is TRBV11-3, the J gene TRBJ2-1; 9 bases fit TRBD2. V lost 1 base, J lost 7 bases, and 11 bases stayed unmatched. Germline V lookup: CDR1 SGHNT, CDR2 YENEEA. This CDR3 contains 17 residues. For the CDR3, the DNA is TGTGCCAGCAGCTTAGCCTCACTAGCGGGCCAGACGAATGAGCAGTTCTTC. Its translation is CASSLASLAGQTNEQFF.

The rearrangement joins TRBV6-1 to TRBJ2-6, with TRBD1 matching 8 bases. The CDR3 has 16 residues. Germline trimming cut 7 bases from V and 0 bases from J; bases unmatched to any gene: 5. CDR1 is MNHNS and CDR2 is SASEGT in the germline V gene. The CDR3 protein is CASIPGGSSGANVLTF. CDR3 coding DNA: TGTGCCAGCATCCCAGGGGGCAGCTCTGGGGCCAACGTCCTGACTTTC.

V usage is TRBV4-3 and J usage is TRBJ2-1; D gene ambiguous. The CDR3 covers 14 residues. V was clipped by 1 base and J by 7 bases, with 11 bases between them. Germline assignment: CDR1 LGHNA and CDR2 YSLEER. The CDR3 sequence is CASSQGKDWNEQFF. The CDR3 region has the DNA TGCGCCAGCAGCCAAGGGAAGGATTGGAATGAGCAGTTCTTC.

This clonotype came up many times. The V gene is TRBV20-1, the J gene TRBJ2-5; D not certain. There are 16 residues in the CDR3. Trimming cost V 0 bases and J 5 bases, with 19 bases left between them. CDR1 and CDR2 (germline): DFQATT, SNEGSKA (reference sequence). The CDR3, as DNA: TGCAGTGCTAGAGATTTAGGGAACAGCGTGGTGGAGACCCAGTACTTC. Amino acids: CSARDLGNSVVETQYF.

The chain couples TRBV29-1 to TRBJ2-1, with 8 bases identical to TRBD1. CDR3 length: 13 amino acids. V lost 7 bases, J lost 9 bases, and 11 bases stayed unmatched. Germline V gene data show CDR1 as SQVTM and CDR2 as ANQGSEA. The CDR3 DNA follows: TGCAGCGGAGACCGGACAGGGAGTAGTGAGCAGTTCTTC. Translating gives CSGDRTGSSEQFF.

The chain combines TRBV6-5 with TRBJ2-7, with a tentative D call TRBD1 (6 bases). V lost 2 bases, J lost 4 bases, and 12 bases lay in between. CDR1 is MNHEY and CDR2 is SVGAGI in the germline V gene. The length of the CDR3 is 14 residues. CDR3 region: CASSYQEQGYEQYF. CDR3 nucleotide sequence: TGTGCCAGCAGTTACCAAGAACAGGGTTACGAGCAGTACTTC.

This clonotype occurred a few times. The V and J genes are TRBV7-9 and TRBJ1-1; unclear D gene. The CDR3 extends over 12 amino acids. The ends were cut back, 8 bases at V and 7 bases at J, with 14 bases in the middle. The germline V gene encodes CDR1 SEHNR and CDR2 FQNEAQ (reference sequence). The CDR3 bases are TGTGCCAGCCCCGATGGGGTTAATGAAGCTTTCTTT. This codes for CASPDGVNEAFF.

The CDR3 coding sequence is TGTGCCTTCAGTTTAGCTCCTTCCTACGAGCAGTACTTC. Its translation is CAFSLAPSYEQYF. V gene TRBV12-3 or TRBV12-4 combines with J gene TRBJ2-7; no reliable D call. The CDR3 has 13 amino acids. The V end lost 11 bases, the J end lost 1 base, and 15 bases lay between the germline ends.

This clonotype was counted between two and nine times. The gene calls are TRBV25-1 and TRBJ1-1, with D unresolved. Germline CDR1 and CDR2: MGHDK and SYGVNS. CDR3 length: 13 amino acids. Trimming took 4 bases from V and 3 from J, leaving 9 bases between them. CDR3 residues: CASSGVGDTEAFF. The DNA for the CDR3 is TGTGCCAGCAGTGGGGTTGGGGACACTGAAGCTTTCTTT.

This clonotype was counted only a few times. J is TRBJ2-7 and V is TRBV10-3, with D tentatively TRBD1 (5 bases). In germline, CDR1 is ENHRY, CDR2 SYGVKD. This CDR3 has 13 amino acids. Between the trimmed V and J ends, which lost 3 bases and 2 bases, there was a span of 8 bases. CDR3 region: CAISDRETYEQYF. CDR3 nucleotide sequence: TGTGCCATCAGTGACAGGGAAACCTACGAGCAGTACTTC.

This sequence joins TRBV20-1 and TRBJ2-3; D is unclear. This CDR3 has 17 residues. V was pared by 0 bases and J by 0 bases, with 16 bases between. CDR1 is DFQATT and CDR2 is SNEGSKA in the germline V gene (reference sequence). CDR3 nucleotides: TGCAGTGCTAGAGATATAGGTTGGGGTCGTAGCACAGATACGCAGTATTTT. This translates into CSARDIGWGRSTDTQYF.